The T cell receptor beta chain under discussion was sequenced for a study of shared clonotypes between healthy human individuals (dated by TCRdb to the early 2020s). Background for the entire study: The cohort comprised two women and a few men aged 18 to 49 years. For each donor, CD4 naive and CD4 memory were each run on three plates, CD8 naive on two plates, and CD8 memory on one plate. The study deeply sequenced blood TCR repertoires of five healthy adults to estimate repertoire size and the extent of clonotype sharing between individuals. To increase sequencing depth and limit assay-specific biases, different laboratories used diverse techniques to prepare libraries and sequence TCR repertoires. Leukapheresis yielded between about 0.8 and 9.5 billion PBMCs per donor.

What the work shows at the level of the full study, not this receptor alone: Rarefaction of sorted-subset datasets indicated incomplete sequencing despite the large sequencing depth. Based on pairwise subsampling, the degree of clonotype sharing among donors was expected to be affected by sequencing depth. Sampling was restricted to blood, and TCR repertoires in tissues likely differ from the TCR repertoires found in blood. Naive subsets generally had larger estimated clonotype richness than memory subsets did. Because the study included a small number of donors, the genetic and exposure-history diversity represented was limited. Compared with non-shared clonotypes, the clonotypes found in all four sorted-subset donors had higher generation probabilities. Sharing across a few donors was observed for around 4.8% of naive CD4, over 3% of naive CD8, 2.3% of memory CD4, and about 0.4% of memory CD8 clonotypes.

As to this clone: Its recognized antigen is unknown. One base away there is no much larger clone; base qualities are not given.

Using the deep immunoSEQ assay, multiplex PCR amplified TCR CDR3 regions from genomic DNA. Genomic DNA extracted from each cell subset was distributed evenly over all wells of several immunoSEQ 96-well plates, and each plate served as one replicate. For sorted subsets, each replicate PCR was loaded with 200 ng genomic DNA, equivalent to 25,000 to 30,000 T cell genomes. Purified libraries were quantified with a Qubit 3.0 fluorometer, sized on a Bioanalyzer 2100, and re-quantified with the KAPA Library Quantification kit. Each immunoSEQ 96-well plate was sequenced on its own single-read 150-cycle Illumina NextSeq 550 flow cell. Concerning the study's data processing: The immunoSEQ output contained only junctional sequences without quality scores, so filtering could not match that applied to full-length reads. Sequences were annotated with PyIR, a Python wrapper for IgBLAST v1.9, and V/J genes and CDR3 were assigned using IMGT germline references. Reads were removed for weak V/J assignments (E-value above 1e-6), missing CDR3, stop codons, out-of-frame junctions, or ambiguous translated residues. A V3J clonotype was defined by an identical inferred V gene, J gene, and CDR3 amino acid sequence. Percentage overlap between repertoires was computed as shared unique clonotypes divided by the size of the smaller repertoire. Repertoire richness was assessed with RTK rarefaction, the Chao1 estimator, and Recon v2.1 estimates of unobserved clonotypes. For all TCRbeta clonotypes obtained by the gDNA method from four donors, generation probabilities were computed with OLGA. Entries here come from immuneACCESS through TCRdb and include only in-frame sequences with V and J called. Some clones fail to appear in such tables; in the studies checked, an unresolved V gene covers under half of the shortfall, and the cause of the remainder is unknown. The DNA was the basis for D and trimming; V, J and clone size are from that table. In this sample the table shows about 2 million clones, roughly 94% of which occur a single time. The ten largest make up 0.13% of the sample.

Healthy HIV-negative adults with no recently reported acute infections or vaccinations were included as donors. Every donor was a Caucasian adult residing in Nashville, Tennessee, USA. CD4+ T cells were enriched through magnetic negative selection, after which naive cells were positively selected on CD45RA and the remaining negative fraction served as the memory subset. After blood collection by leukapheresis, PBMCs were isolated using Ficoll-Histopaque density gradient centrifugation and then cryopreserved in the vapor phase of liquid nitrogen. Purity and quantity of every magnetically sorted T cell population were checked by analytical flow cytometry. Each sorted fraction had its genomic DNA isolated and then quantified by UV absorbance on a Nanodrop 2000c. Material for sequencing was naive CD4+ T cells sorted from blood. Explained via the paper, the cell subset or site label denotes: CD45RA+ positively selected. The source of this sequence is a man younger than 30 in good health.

The CDR3 amino acid sequence is: CASSIAGGWDQPQHF. The bases read TGCGCCAGCAGCATAGCAGGGGGTTGGGACCAGCCCCAGCATTTT. This chain is built from TRBV5-1 and TRBJ1-5, and TRBD1 aligns with 7 junction nucleotides. The germline V gene specifies SGHRS as CDR1 and YFSETQ as CDR2. Trimming takes 4 bases off V and 7 bases off J; junction bases not matched to a gene: 11. The CDR3, from cysteine to phenylalanine, totals 15 residues. CDR3 DNA only is kept here, 45 bases in frame from base 1. Outside the CDR3, residues come from the reference TRBV5-1 and TRBJ1-5 proteins, so the full variable domain is: KAGVTQTPRYLIKTRGQQVTLSCSPISGHRSVSWYQQTPGQGLQFLFEYFSETQRNKGNFPGRFSGRQFSNSRSEMNVSTLELGDSALYLCASSIAGGWDQPQHFGDGTRLSIL.